This T cell receptor beta chain originates from a study of cytomegalovirus exposure and HLA in healthy donors. Study-wide background: T cells numbering some 170 million yielded approximately 100 million unique TCR beta sequences in an earlier analysis.

The PCR contained 60 Vbeta and 13 Jbeta primers. The method was immunoSEQ multiplex PCR; TCRdb's version includes in-frame clones alone and lacks a portion of them. The repertoire table contains 150,000 to 200,000 clones. Regarding this clone: The antigen remains undetermined.

The ends lost 7 bases at V and 6 bases at J; junction bases unmatched: 11. The CDR3 contains 15 residues. In germline, CDR1 is SGHRS, CDR2 YFSETQ. Study-wide results and limits: According to the study, 160 or so TCR beta chains were cytomegalovirus-associated.

The sample was PBMCs. The rearrangement links TRBV5-1 to TRBJ1-4, with TRBD1 identical over 8 bases. The receptor comes from a man younger than 45 in good health and CMV-seronegative. The CDR3 bases are TGCGCCAGCGCAGCACAGGGGGAAACCTATGAAAAACTGTTTTTT. Its protein is CASAAQGETYEKLFF.